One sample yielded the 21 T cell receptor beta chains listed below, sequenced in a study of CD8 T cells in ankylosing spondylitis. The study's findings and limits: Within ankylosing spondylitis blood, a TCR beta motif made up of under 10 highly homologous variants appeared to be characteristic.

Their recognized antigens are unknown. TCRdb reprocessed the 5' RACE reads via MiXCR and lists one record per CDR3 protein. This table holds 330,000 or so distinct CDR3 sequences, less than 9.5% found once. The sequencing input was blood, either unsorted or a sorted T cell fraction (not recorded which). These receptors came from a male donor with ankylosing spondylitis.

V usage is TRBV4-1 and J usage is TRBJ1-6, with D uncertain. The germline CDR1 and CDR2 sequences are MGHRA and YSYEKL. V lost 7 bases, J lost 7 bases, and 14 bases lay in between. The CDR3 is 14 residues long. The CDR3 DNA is TGCGCCAGCAAGGCGATGTCGCGGAATTCACCCCTCCACTTT. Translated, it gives CASKAMSRNSPLHF.

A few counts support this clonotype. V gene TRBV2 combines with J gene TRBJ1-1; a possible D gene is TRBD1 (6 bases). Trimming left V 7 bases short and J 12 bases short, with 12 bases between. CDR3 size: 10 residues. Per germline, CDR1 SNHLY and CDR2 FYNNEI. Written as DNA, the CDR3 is TGTGCCAGCATGCCAGGGGCACCTTTCTTT. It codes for CASMPGAPFF.

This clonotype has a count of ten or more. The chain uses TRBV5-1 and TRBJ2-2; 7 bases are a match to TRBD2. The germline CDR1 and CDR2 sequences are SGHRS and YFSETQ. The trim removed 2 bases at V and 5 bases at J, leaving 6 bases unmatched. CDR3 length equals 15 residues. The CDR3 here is CASSFAGRGTGELFF. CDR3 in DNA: TGCGCCAGCAGCTTTGCGGGGAGGGGAACCGGGGAGCTGTTTTTT. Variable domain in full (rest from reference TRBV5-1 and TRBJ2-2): KAGVTQTPRYLIKTRGQQVTLSCSPISGHRSVSWYQQTPGQGLQFLFEYFSETQRNKGNFPGRFSGRQFSNSRSEMNVSTLELGDSALYLCASSFAGRGTGELFFGEGSRLTVL.

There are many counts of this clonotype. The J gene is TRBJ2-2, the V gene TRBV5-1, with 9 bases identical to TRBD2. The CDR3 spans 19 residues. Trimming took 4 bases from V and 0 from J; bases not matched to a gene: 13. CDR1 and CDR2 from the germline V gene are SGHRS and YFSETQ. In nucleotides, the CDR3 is TGCGCCAGCAGCCTTTATGGCGCCGGACTAGCGACGAACACCGGGGAGCTGTTTTTT. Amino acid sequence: CASSLYGAGLATNTGELFF.

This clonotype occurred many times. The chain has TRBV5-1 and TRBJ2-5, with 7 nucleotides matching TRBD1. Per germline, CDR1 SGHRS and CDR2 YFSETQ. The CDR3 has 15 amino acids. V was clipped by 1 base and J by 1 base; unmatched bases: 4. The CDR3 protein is CASSLKGGLQETQYF. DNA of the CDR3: TGCGCCAGCAGCTTGAAAGGGGGCCTCCAAGAGACCCAGTACTTC. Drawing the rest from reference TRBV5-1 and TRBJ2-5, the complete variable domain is KAGVTQTPRYLIKTRGQQVTLSCSPISGHRSVSWYQQTPGQGLQFLFEYFSETQRNKGNFPGRFSGRQFSNSRSEMNVSTLELGDSALYLCASSLKGGLQETQYFGPGTRLLVL.

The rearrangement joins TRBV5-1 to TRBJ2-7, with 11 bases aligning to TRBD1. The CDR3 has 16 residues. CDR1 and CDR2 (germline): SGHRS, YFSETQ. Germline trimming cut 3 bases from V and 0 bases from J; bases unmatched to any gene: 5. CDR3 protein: CASSWTGTGGSYEQYF. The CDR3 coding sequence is TGCGCCAGCAGCTGGACCGGGACAGGGGGCTCCTACGAGCAGTACTTC.

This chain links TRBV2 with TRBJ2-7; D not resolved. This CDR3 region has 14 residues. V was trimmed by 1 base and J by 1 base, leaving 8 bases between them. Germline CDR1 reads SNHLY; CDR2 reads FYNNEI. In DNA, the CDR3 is TGTGCCAGCAGTGAAGAGTCAGGTTCCTACGAGCAGTACTTC. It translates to CASSEESGSYEQYF.

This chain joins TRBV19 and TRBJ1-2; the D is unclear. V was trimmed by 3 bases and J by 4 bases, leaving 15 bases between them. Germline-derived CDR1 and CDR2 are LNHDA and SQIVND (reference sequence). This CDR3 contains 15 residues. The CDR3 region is CASSIGPTSPYGYTF. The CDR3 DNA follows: TGTGCCAGTAGTATCGGGCCTACCTCCCCCTATGGCTACACCTTC. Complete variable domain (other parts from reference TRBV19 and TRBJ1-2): DGGITQSPKYLFRKEGQNVTLSCEQNLNHDAMYWYRQDPGQGLRLIYYSQIVNDFQKGDIAEGYSVSREKKESFPLTVTSAQKNPTAFYLCASSIGPTSPYGYTFGSGTRLTVV.

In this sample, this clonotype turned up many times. For the CDR3, the DNA is TGCAGTGCTAGAGCCCCCACAGGGCACCAAAGATATGGCTACACCTTC. Translation gives CSARAPTGHQRYGYTF. The chain uses TRBV20-1 and TRBJ1-2, with D possibly matching TRBD1 (6 bases). V dropped 1 base and J dropped 5 bases, with 20 bases sitting between them. From germline, CDR1 is DFQATT and CDR2 SNEGSKA (reference sequence). The CDR3 sequence is 16 residues long.

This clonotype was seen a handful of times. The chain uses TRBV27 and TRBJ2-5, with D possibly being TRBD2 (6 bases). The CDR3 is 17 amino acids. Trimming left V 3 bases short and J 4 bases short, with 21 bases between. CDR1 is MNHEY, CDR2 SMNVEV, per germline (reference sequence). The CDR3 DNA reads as TGTGCCAGCAGTTTTTCCGGAAGGGTCGGGGGAAGAGAGACCCAGTACTTC. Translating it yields CASSFSGRVGGRETQYF.

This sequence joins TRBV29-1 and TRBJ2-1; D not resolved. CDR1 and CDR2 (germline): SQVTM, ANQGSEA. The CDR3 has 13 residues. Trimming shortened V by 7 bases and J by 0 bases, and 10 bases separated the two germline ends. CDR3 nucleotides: TGCAGCGGAGGCCAGAGCTCCTACAATGAGCAGTTCTTC. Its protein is CSGGQSSYNEQFF.

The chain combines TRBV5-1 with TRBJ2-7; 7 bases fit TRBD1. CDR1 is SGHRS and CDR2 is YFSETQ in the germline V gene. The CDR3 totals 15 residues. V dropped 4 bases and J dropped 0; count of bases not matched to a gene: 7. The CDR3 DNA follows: TGCGCCAGCAGCGTTACAGGGGCGAGCTCCTACGAGCAGTACTTC. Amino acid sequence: CASSVTGASSYEQYF.

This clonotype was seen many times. The DNA of the CDR3 is TGCGCCAGCAGCGGAGACAGGGTTAACTCTGAAGCTTTCTTT. The encoded protein is CASSGDRVNSEAFF. The V gene is TRBV5-1, the J gene TRBJ1-1; 7 positions match TRBD1. The CDR3 length is 14 residues. Germline V CDR1 and CDR2: SGHRS, YFSETQ. J gave up 6 bases and V 4 bases, and 9 bases lay outside the gene matches.

The CDR3 sequence is CASSAGGATNEKLFF. DNA for the CDR3: TGTGCCAGCAGCGCAGGGGGGGCAACTAATGAAAAACTGTTTTTT. This chain links TRBV9 with TRBJ1-4; 7 bases agree with TRBD1. Per the germline V gene, CDR1 is SGDLS and CDR2 is YYNGEE. The CDR3 totals 15 residues. The junction had 2 bases not matched to a gene; V was cut back by 3 bases and J by 0 bases.

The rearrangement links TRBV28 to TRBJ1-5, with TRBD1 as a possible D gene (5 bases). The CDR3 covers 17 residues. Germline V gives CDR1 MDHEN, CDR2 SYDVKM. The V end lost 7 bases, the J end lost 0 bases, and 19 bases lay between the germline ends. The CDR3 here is CASKLGGRGFSNQPQHF. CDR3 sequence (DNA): TGTGCCAGCAAACTGGGGGGACGGGGTTTTAGCAATCAGCCCCAGCATTTT.

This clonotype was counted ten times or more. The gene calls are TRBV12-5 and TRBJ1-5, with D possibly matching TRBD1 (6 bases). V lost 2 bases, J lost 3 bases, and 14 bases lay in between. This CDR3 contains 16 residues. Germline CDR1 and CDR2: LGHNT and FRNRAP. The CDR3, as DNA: TGTGCTAGTGGTTTGCCTACAGGGTCTTCCAATCAGCCCCAGCATTTT. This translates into CASGLPTGSSNQPQHF. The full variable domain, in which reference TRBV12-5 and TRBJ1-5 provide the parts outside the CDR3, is DARVTQTPRHKVTEMGQEVTMRCQPILGHNTVFWYRQTMMQGLELLAYFRNRAPLDDSGMPKDRFSAEMPDATLATLKIQPSEPRDSAVYFCASGLPTGSSNQPQHFGDGTRLSIL.

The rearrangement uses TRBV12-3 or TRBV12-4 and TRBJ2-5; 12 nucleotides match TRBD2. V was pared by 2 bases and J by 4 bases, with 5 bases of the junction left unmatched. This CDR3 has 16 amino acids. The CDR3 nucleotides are TGTGCCAGCAGTTTATCGCTAGCGGGAGGGGGAGAGACCCAGTACTTC. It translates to CASSLSLAGGGETQYF.

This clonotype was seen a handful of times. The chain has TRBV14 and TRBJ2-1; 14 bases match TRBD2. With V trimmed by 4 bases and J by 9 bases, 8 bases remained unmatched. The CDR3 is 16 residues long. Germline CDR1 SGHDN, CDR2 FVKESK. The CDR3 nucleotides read TGTGCCAGCAGCCCGACTAGCGGGAGGGCCGACCCTGAGCAGTTCTTC. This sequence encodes CASSPTSGRADPEQFF. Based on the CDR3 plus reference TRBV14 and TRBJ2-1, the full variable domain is EAGVTQFPSHSVIEKGQTVTLRCDPISGHDNLYWYRRVMGKEIKFLLHFVKESKQDESGMPNNRFLAERTGGTYSTLKVQPAELEDSGVYFCASSPTSGRADPEQFFGPGTRLTVL.

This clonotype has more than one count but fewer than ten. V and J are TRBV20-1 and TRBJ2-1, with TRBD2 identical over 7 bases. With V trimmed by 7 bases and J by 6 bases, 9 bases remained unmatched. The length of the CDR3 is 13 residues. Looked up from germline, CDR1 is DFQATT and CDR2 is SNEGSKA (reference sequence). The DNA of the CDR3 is TGCAGTGTTCCGGGACTACTGCTCAATGAGCAGTTCTTC. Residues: CSVPGLLLNEQFF.

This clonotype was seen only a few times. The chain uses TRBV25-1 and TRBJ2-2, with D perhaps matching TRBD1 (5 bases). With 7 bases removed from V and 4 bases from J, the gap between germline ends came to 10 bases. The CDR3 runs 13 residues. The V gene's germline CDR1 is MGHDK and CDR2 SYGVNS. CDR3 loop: CASIPDSTGELFF. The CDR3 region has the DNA TGTGCCAGCATTCCAGACAGCACCGGGGAGCTGTTTTTT.

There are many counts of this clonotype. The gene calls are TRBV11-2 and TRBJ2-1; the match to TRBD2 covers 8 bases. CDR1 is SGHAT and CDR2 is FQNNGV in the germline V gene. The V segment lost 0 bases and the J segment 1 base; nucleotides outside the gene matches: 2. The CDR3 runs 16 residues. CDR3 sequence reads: CASSLDLAGSYNEQFF. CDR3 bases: TGTGCCAGCAGCTTAGATCTAGCGGGTTCCTACAATGAGCAGTTCTTC.